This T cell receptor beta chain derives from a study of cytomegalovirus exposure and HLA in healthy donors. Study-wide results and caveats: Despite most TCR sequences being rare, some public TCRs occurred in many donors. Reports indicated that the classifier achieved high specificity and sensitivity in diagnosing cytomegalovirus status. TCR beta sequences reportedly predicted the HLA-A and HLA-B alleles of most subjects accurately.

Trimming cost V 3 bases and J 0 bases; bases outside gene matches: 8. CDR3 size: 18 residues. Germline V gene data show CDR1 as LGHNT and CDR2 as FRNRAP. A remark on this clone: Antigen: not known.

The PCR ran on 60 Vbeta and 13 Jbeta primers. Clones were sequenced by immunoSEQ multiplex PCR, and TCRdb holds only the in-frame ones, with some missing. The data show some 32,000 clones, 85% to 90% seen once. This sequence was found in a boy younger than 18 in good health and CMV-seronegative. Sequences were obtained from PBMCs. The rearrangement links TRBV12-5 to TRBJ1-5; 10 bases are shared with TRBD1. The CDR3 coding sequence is TGTGCTAGTGGTTTCCCCGGGACAGGGGCATTTAGCAATCAGCCCCAGCATTTT. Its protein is CASGFPGTGAFSNQPQHF.